What follows describes a single T cell receptor (beta chain). With 60 Vbeta and 13 Jbeta primers, the PCR was carried out. The protocol was immunoSEQ multiplex PCR, while the TCRdb copy is restricted to in-frame clones and leaves out a portion. The table counts about 140,000 clones; 0.96% lies in the top ten. CDR3 length equals 20 residues. Germline lookup yields CDR1 SGHRS and CDR2 YFSETQ. V lost 0 bases and J lost 6; bases outside the gene matches: 14. This specimen comes from a study of cytomegalovirus exposure and HLA in healthy donors. The rearrangement joins TRBV5-1 to TRBJ2-1, with 14 bases identical to TRBD2. The sequence was obtained from a male donor in good health and CMV-seronegative. Sequencing was performed on PBMCs. The CDR3 DNA is TGCGCCAGCAGCTTGGTGGGGACTAGCGGGAGAGCCCAAAATAGCAATGAGCAGTTCTTC. Amino acid sequence: CASSLVGTSGRAQNSNEQFF. Complete variable domain (other parts from reference TRBV5-1 and TRBJ2-1): KAGVTQTPRYLIKTRGQQVTLSCSPISGHRSVSWYQQTPGQGLQFLFEYFSETQRNKGNFPGRFSGRQFSNSRSEMNVSTLELGDSALYLCASSLVGTSGRAQNSNEQFFGPGTRLTVL.